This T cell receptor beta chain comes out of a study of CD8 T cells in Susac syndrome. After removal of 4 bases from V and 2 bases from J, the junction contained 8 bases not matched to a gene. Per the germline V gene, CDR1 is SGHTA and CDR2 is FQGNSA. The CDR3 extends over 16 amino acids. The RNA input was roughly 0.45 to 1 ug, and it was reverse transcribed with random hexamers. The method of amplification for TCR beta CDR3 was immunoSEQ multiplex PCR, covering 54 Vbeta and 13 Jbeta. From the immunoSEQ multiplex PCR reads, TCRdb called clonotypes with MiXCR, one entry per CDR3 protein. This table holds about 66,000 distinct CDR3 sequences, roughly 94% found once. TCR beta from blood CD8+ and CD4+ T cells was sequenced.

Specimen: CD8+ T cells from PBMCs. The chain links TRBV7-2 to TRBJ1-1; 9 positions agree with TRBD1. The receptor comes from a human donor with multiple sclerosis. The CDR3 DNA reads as TGTGCCAGCAGCTCGCCTGAACAGGGGGCAAACACTGAAGCTTTCTTT. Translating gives CASSSPEQGANTEAFF.